Below, 30 T cell receptor beta chains from the same sample are listed, as sequenced in a study of blood T cell repertoires in COVID-19. The data were produced by immunoSEQ multiplex PCR, yet TCRdb's version contains in-frame clones alone and is incomplete. The repertoire holds hundreds of thousands of clones, 87% seen once, with 6% to 6.5% in the top ten. The sample consisted of PBMCs or T cells enriched from blood (not recorded which). All receptors derive from a woman aged 40 to 50 who had recovered from COVID-19.

V usage is TRBV7-9 and J usage is TRBJ2-7; tentative D call: TRBD1 (6 bases). This CDR3 has 14 amino acids. Germline CDR1 is SEHNR and CDR2 is FQNEAQ (reference sequence). Trimming stripped 4 bases from V and 2 bases from J, with 12 bases between. The CDR3 DNA follows: TGTGCCAGCAGCTCCGGGACACCTCCCTACGAGCAGTACTTC. Amino acids: CASSSGTPPYEQYF.

The V call is TRBV18, the J call TRBJ2-7, with TRBD1 matching 9 bases. Per germline, CDR1 KGHSH and CDR2 LQKENI. J was trimmed by 0 bases and V by 4 bases; bases with no gene match: 4. The CDR3 totals 15 residues. CDR3 nucleotide sequence: TGTGCCAGCTCACGTGGGACAGGGCTCTCCTACGAGCAGTACTTC. It is translated as CASSRGTGLSYEQYF.

The gene calls are TRBV4-2 and TRBJ2-5; perhaps TRBD1 as D (5 bases). Germline CDR1 reads LGHNA; CDR2 reads YNFKEQ. Trimming took 1 base from V and 2 from J, leaving 11 bases between them. The CDR3 covers 15 residues. CDR3 nucleotides: TGTGCCAGCAGCCAAGGCGAAGGGGTACAAGAGACCCAGTACTTC. Translation gives CASSQGEGVQETQYF.

The chain couples TRBV5-1 to TRBJ1-2; tentative D call: TRBD1 (5 bases). The germline V and J ends were trimmed by 0 bases and 2 bases, with 14 bases remaining between them. In germline, CDR1 is SGHRS, CDR2 YFSETQ. The CDR3 length is 16 residues. This chain's CDR3 is CASSLVGGVGNYGYTF. CDR3 DNA: TGCGCCAGCAGCTTGGTCGGAGGGGTAGGGAACTATGGCTACACCTTC.

The J gene is TRBJ2-7, the V gene TRBV27; D is possibly TRBD1 (6 bases). The CDR3 sequence is 15 residues long. Trimming pared 4 bases from V and 1 base from J, leaving 14 bases between. The germline V gene has CDR1 MNHEY and CDR2 SMNVEV (reference sequence). CDR3 sequence: CASSSPQGTSYEQYF. CDR3 nucleotide sequence: TGTGCCAGCAGTTCGCCACAGGGTACATCCTACGAGCAGTACTTC.

V and J are TRBV5-6 and TRBJ1-1, with D possibly being TRBD1 (5 bases). The CDR3 is made up of 13 amino acids. The germline V gene encodes CDR1 SGHDT and CDR2 YYEEEE. V lost 3 bases, J lost 4 bases, and 10 bases lay in between. CDR3 nucleotides: TGTGCCAGCAGCTGGGGGAGGGGCACTGAAGCTTTCTTT. Translation gives CASSWGRGTEAFF.

The chain recombines TRBV5-1 with TRBJ2-2; tentatively, D is TRBD2 (5 bases). Trimming took off 0 bases at V and 3 bases at J, with 9 bases between the two ends. Germline CDR1 SGHRS, CDR2 YFSETQ. There are 15 residues in the CDR3. The CDR3 region is CASSLASGYTGELFF. The DNA of the CDR3 is TGCGCCAGCAGCTTGGCCTCGGGATACACCGGGGAGCTGTTTTTT.

The chain links TRBV15 to TRBJ1-2; 7 bases match TRBD1. The junction had 1 base not matched to a gene; V was cut back by 0 bases and J by 3 bases. The CDR3 sequence is 14 residues long. Germline V lookup: CDR1 LNHNV, CDR2 YYDKDF (reference sequence). This CDR3 is CATSREGGDYGYTF. CDR3 DNA: TGTGCCACCAGCAGAGAAGGGGGCGACTATGGCTACACCTTC.

The V call is TRBV25-1, the J call TRBJ2-1; the match to TRBD2 covers 9 bases. This CDR3 region has 14 residues. CDR1 and CDR2 from the germline V gene are MGHDK and SYGVNS. J gave up 6 bases and V 3 bases, and 3 bases lay outside the gene matches. The CDR3 sequence is CASSDSGRGNEQFF. In nucleotides, the CDR3 is TGTGCCAGCAGTGATAGCGGGAGAGGCAATGAGCAGTTCTTC.

The chain recombines TRBV29-1 with TRBJ2-3; 12 bases fit TRBD2. CDR1 is SQVTM and CDR2 is ANQGSEA in the germline V gene. V shed 5 bases, J shed 5 bases, and the junction held 8 bases outside the gene matches. This CDR3 is 15 amino acids long. The CDR3 DNA is TGCAGCGTTCCGTTTCTAGCGGGAGGGCGAGATACGCAGTATTTT. This translates into CSVPFLAGGRDTQYF.

The chain is built from TRBV18 and TRBJ2-1; 12 nucleotides agree with TRBD2. With 6 bases clipped from V and 10 bases from J, the junction kept 10 bases outside the gene matches. Germline-derived CDR1 and CDR2 are KGHSH and LQKENI. The CDR3 has 15 residues. The CDR3 is CASSPPLAGGREQFF. CDR3 nucleotide sequence: TGTGCCAGCTCCCCGCCCCTAGCGGGAGGGCGGGAGCAGTTCTTC.

This clone was recorded once. The rearrangement links TRBV5-8 to TRBJ2-2; a possible D gene is TRBD2 (6 bases). The germline CDR1 and CDR2 sequences are SGHTS and YDEGEE. V lost 4 bases and J 7 bases, leaving 29 bases between the germline ends. The CDR3 totals 19 residues. In DNA, the CDR3 is TGTGCCAGCAGCACCCCAATTGGCCTCCCACGGAGGGCTGGCGGGGAGCTGTTTTTT. It specifies CASSTPIGLPRRAGGELFF.

This chain connects TRBV4-2 to TRBJ2-1; TRBD2 agrees at 11 bases. Trimming at V came to 6 bases and at J to 4 bases, leaving 14 bases not matched to a gene. This CDR3 is 18 amino acids long. Germline CDR1 LGHNA, CDR2 YNFKEQ. CDR3 coding DNA: TGTGCCAGCAGTTACAGAAACTTGGGACTAGCGGAGTACAATGAGCAGTTCTTC. It specifies CASSYRNLGLAEYNEQFF.

The chain carries TRBV5-1 and TRBJ1-2; D is undetermined. The CDR3 spans 16 residues. Looked up from germline, CDR1 is SGHRS and CDR2 is YFSETQ. V was shortened by 2 bases and J by 6 bases, with 20 bases between the two germline ends. CDR3 in amino acids: CASSLMALGLEDGYTF. CDR3 coding DNA: TGCGCCAGCAGCTTAATGGCCCTGGGGTTGGAGGATGGCTACACCTTC.

The J gene is TRBJ2-7, the V gene TRBV5-5, with TRBD1 matching 8 bases. The CDR3 spans 13 residues. Per the germline V gene, CDR1 is SGHKS and CDR2 is YYEKEE (reference sequence). With 2 bases clipped from V and 2 bases from J, the junction kept 0 bases outside the gene matches. CDR3 region: CASSLQGAYEQYF. CDR3 DNA sequence: TGTGCCAGCAGCTTACAGGGGGCCTACGAGCAGTACTTC.

The CDR3 DNA is TGTGCCACCAGTCCCGAGGCCACAGATACGCAGTATTTT. Its translation: CATSPEATDTQYF. The rearrangement joins TRBV24-1 to TRBJ2-3; D call uncertain. Between the trimmed V and J ends, which lost 6 bases and 2 bases, there was a span of 8 bases. CDR3 length equals 13 residues. Germline V lookup: CDR1 KGHDR, CDR2 SFDVKD.

The J gene is TRBJ1-3, the V gene TRBV19, with a possible D match to TRBD1 (6 bases). Germline assignment: CDR1 LNHDA and CDR2 SQIVND (reference sequence). This CDR3 comprises 15 residues. Trimming cost V 6 bases and J 2 bases, with 14 bases left between them. Written as DNA, the CDR3 is TGTGCCAGTAGGAGGGGGACATTCCCTGGAAACACCATATATTTT. Translation gives CASRRGTFPGNTIYF.

This clone showed up just once. The chain has TRBV6-2 or TRBV6-3 and TRBJ1-2; TRBD1 matches 9 bases. Trimming at V came to 1 base and at J to 7 bases, leaving 4 bases not matched to a gene. The germline V gene encodes CDR1 MNHEY and CDR2 SVGEGT. CDR3 length: 14 amino acids. For the CDR3, the DNA is TGTGCCAGCAGTTACTACAGGGGGCGGTCTGGCTACACCTTC. Translating it yields CASSYYRGRSGYTF.

Concerning this clone itself: The sample contains more than one DNA sequence encoding this CDR3. Written as DNA, the CDR3 is TGTGCCAGCAGTTTTGGACTAGCGGGATCTCAAGAGACCCAGTACTTC. Translated, it gives CASSFGLAGSQETQYF. This chain connects TRBV28 to TRBJ2-5; 12 nucleotides match TRBD2. The CDR3 totals 16 residues. Germline V lookup: CDR1 MDHEN, CDR2 SYDVKM. The trim removed 3 bases at V and 2 bases at J, leaving 4 bases unmatched. Full variable domain (missing parts from reference TRBV28 and TRBJ2-5): DVKVTQSSRYLVKRTGEKVFLECVQDMDHENMFWYRQDPGLGLRLIYFSYDVKMKEKGDIPEGYSVSREKKERFSLILESASTNQTSMYLCASSFGLAGSQETQYFGPGTRLLVL.

J is TRBJ2-3 and V is TRBV28; 7 bases fit TRBD1. This CDR3 is 16 amino acids long. Trimming removed 1 base from V and 0 bases from J; junction bases left unmatched: 4. CDR1 and CDR2 (germline): MDHEN, SYDVKM. As DNA, the CDR3 is TGTGCCAGCAGTTTATCGACAGGGCACAGCACAGATACGCAGTATTTT. Translating it yields CASSLSTGHSTDTQYF.

The genes are TRBV27 and TRBJ2-7; 8 nucleotides line up with TRBD1. The CDR3 is 14 residues long. J lost 3 bases, V lost 4 bases, and 5 bases had no gene match. CDR1 is MNHEY, CDR2 SMNVEV, per germline (reference sequence). CDR3 sequence reads: CASSWTGLGYEQYF. The CDR3 nucleotides are TGTGCCAGCAGTTGGACAGGGTTGGGCTACGAGCAGTACTTC.

The rearrangement links TRBV18 to TRBJ1-1, with D perhaps matching TRBD1 (5 bases). Germline CDR1 KGHSH, CDR2 LQKENI. The CDR3 is made up of 14 amino acids. Between the trimmed V and J ends, which lost 0 bases and 8 bases, there was a span of 13 bases. For the CDR3, the DNA is TGTGCCAGCTCACCACCTGCGGTGGGGCCCGAAGCTTTCTTT. Protein: CASSPPAVGPEAFF.

The chain joins TRBV27 to TRBJ1-5; 7 positions agree with TRBD1. Trimming at V came to 5 bases and at J to 7 bases, leaving 8 bases not matched to a gene. The V gene's germline CDR1 is MNHEY and CDR2 SMNVEV (reference sequence). This CDR3 has 14 residues. CDR3 nucleotides: TGTGCCAGCAGTCCGAGGGGGCTGAACCAGCCCCAGCATTTT. Residues: CASSPRGLNQPQHF.

The chain employs TRBV11-2 and TRBJ1-2; D may be TRBD1 (6 bases). The CDR3 length is 13 residues. CDR1 is SGHAT, CDR2 FQNNGV, per germline. Trimming left V 1 base short and J 5 bases short, with 8 bases between. The CDR3 DNA reads as TGTGCCAGCAGCTTAGCCCAGGGGTATGGCTACACCTTC. Amino acid sequence: CASSLAQGYGYTF.

This chain links TRBV27 with TRBJ2-7; D might be TRBD2 (7 bases). Trimming removed 6 bases at V and 7 bases at J, with 19 bases between. The germline gives CDR1 MNHEY, CDR2 SMNVEV (reference sequence). The CDR3 has 14 residues. The chain's CDR3 is CASRASGIGGEQYF. CDR3 DNA: TGTGCCAGCAGAGCGAGCGGGATAGGGGGGGAGCAGTACTTC.

This chain connects TRBV10-3 to TRBJ1-4; 10 bases align to TRBD1. V dropped 6 bases and J dropped 8; count of bases not matched to a gene: 18. Germline V lookup: CDR1 ENHRY, CDR2 SYGVKD. The CDR3 has 18 residues. The CDR3: CAIRGPGTGVWFGEKLFF. The CDR3 nucleotides read TGTGCCATCAGGGGCCCCGGGACAGGGGTTTGGTTTGGCGAAAAACTGTTTTTT.

The rearrangement joins TRBV19 to TRBJ2-5, with TRBD2 identical over 13 bases. The germline V gene encodes CDR1 LNHDA and CDR2 SQIVND (reference sequence). Trimming cost V 6 bases and J 2 bases; bases outside gene matches: 3. The CDR3 has 15 residues. CDR3 nucleotides: TGTGCCAGTAGCGGACTAGCGGGAGCTCAAGAGACCCAGTACTTC. Translating it yields CASSGLAGAQETQYF.

V gene TRBV2 combines with J gene TRBJ2-7; D is unclear. The V gene's germline CDR1 is SNHLY and CDR2 FYNNEI. V lost 1 base and J 4 bases, leaving 8 bases between the germline ends. This CDR3 spans 13 amino acids. CDR3 DNA: TGTGCCAGCAGTGAAGTCGAGGAGTACGAGCAGTACTTC. Its translation: CASSEVEEYEQYF.

The rearrangement joins TRBV6-1 to TRBJ2-1; 10 bases are a match to TRBD1. CDR3 length: 18 residues. Unmatched junction bases numbered 5, after V lost 0 bases and J lost 0 bases. CDR1 and CDR2 from the germline V gene are MNHNS and SASEGT. The CDR3 DNA reads TGTGCCAGCAGTGAAGCCGGTTGGGACAGGGGCTCCTACAATGAGCAGTTCTTC. Its translation: CASSEAGWDRGSYNEQFF.

This chain connects TRBV18 to TRBJ1-2; D might be TRBD1 (6 bases). The germline V gene encodes CDR1 KGHSH and CDR2 LQKENI. The V and J ends lost 5 bases and 4 bases respectively, with 17 bases between them. The CDR3 runs to 15 residues. Here the CDR3 reads CASSRTGLELYGYTF. CDR3 nucleotide sequence: TGTGCCAGCTCAAGAACAGGGTTAGAACTCTATGGCTACACCTTC.